The sequence of this TCR beta chain was determined in a study of CD8 T cell repertoires and HIV-1 epitope variants. Study-level points and caveats: This assay reports beta chains of antigen-expanded cells, not T cell function.

Remarks on this clone: Antigen unknown.

CDR1 and CDR2 from the germline V gene are SGHTA and FQGNSA. The CDR3 spans 14 residues. V gave up 3 bases and J gave up 8 bases; unmatched junction bases: 7. TCRdb keeps only in-frame clones here, not all; method: immunoSEQ multiplex PCR. The sample holds some 5,000 clones, about three fifths seen once. Sequencing input: cultured CD8+ T cells derived from PBMCs. The sequence was collected from a male donor with HIV. This chain uses TRBV7-2 with TRBJ2-1; 7 nucleotides align to TRBD2. In nucleotides, the CDR3 is TGTGCCAGCAGCTTCCGCGGGAGAGTCGATGAGCAGTTCTTC. Its protein is CASSFRGRVDEQFF.